The 10 T cell receptor beta chains below all came from one sample that was sequenced in a study of blood T cell repertoires in COVID-19. The protocol was immunoSEQ multiplex PCR, while the TCRdb copy is restricted to in-frame clones and leaves out a portion. The profile shows under 300,000 clones, 88% of them singletons. The sample was peripheral blood. These receptors all stem from a woman in her 40s who had recovered from COVID-19.

For the CDR3, the DNA is TGTGCCAGCACGGCGGGCTACGAGCAGTACTTC. Its translation: CASTAGYEQYF. The gene calls are TRBV11-2 and TRBJ2-7; possible D gene TRBD2, 5 bases. Looked up from germline, CDR1 is SGHAT and CDR2 is FQNNGV. Trimming removed 7 bases from V and 3 bases from J, with 7 bases in between. The CDR3 has 11 residues. The entire variable domain, with the rest obtained from reference TRBV11-2 and TRBJ2-7, is as follows: EAGVAQSPRYKIIEKRQSVAFWCNPISGHATLYWYQQILGQGPKLLIQFQNNGVVDDSQLPKDRFSAERLKGVDSTLKIQPAKLEDSAVYLCASTAGYEQYFGPGTRLTVT.

This clone was observed once. The chain is built from TRBV4-1 and TRBJ2-2, with a possible D match to TRBD2 (5 bases). From germline, CDR1 is MGHRA and CDR2 YSYEKL. V dropped 0 bases and J dropped 0 bases, with 11 bases sitting between them. CDR3 length: 17 residues. The CDR3 DNA sequence: TGCGCCAGCAGCCAAGATGGCAGCGGTTCGAACACCGGGGAGCTGTTTTTT. Amino acid sequence: CASSQDGSGSNTGELFF.

This clone was detected a few times. The chain joins TRBV5-1 to TRBJ2-1, with 7 bases that match TRBD1. J lost 3 bases, V lost 3 bases, and 3 bases had no gene match. The germline V gene encodes CDR1 SGHRS and CDR2 YFSETQ. CDR3 length: 14 amino acids. The CDR3 DNA sequence: TGCGCCAGCAGCTCCGGACAGGTCTACAATGAGCAGTTCTTC. It translates to CASSSGQVYNEQFF.

This chain connects TRBV30 to TRBJ1-6; D not certain. The CDR3 spans 16 residues. Trimming removed 3 bases from V and 0 bases from J, with 12 bases in between. Germline CDR1 and CDR2: GTSNPN and SVGIG (reference sequence). CDR3 DNA: TGTGCCTGGAGAGCCAGGATTAGCTCCTATAATTCACCCCTCCACTTT. Translated, it gives CAWRARISSYNSPLHF.

V is TRBV7-9 and J is TRBJ2-5, with D unclear. This CDR3 spans 12 amino acids. Trimming pared 3 bases from V and 6 bases from J, leaving 8 bases between. Per the germline V gene, CDR1 is SEHNR and CDR2 is FQNEAQ (reference sequence). CDR3 coding DNA: TGTGCCAGCAGCTTCGCCCTAAAGACCCAGTACTTC. Amino acid sequence: CASSFALKTQYF. Looking up the rest from reference TRBV7-9 and TRBJ2-5 gives the full variable domain: DTGVSQNPRHKITKRGQNVTFRCDPISEHNRLYWYRQTLGQGPEFLTYFQNEAQLEKSRLLSDRFSAERPKGSFSTLEIQRTEQGDSAMYLCASSFALKTQYFGPGTRLLVL.

The chain joins TRBV30 to TRBJ1-2, with D perhaps TRBD1 (5 bases). Per the germline V gene, CDR1 is GTSNPN and CDR2 is SVGIG (reference sequence). This CDR3 spans 16 amino acids. Trimming took off 0 bases at V and 4 bases at J, with 18 bases between the two ends. CDR3 bases: TGTGCCTGGAGTGTAACGCTCGGGGGAGGGATCTATGGCTACACCTTC. This encodes CAWSVTLGGGIYGYTF.

This clone has at least ten counts. This chain uses TRBV24-1 with TRBJ2-2, with a weak D call TRBD1 (5 bases). The CDR3 spans 12 residues. Between the trimmed V and J ends, which lost 4 bases and 10 bases, there was a span of 9 bases. CDR1 is KGHDR, CDR2 SFDVKD, per germline. CDR3 DNA sequence: TGTGCCACCAGTGAGGTAGGGGAGGAGCTGTTTTTT. This translates into CATSEVGEELFF.

This sequence joins TRBV7-9 and TRBJ2-2; TRBD2 aligns across 13 bases. Trimming cost V 5 bases and J 3 bases; bases outside gene matches: 3. This CDR3 region has 16 residues. The V gene's germline CDR1 is SEHNR and CDR2 FQNEAQ (reference sequence). This chain's CDR3 is CASSTGLAGDTGELFF. CDR3 nucleotide sequence: TGTGCCAGCAGCACCGGACTAGCGGGAGACACCGGGGAGCTGTTTTTT.

The rearrangement joins TRBV7-9 to TRBJ1-4, with 7 bases that match TRBD1. The CDR3 runs 14 residues. The J segment lost 8 bases and the V segment lost 0 bases, leaving 3 bases of the junction unmatched. Germline CDR1 is SEHNR and CDR2 is FQNEAQ (reference sequence). The CDR3 sequence is CASSLARGPEKLFF. The CDR3 DNA reads as TGTGCCAGCAGCTTAGCTAGGGGGCCGGAAAAACTGTTTTTT. The full variable domain, its missing parts supplied by reference TRBV7-9 and TRBJ1-4, is DTGVSQNPRHKITKRGQNVTFRCDPISEHNRLYWYRQTLGQGPEFLTYFQNEAQLEKSRLLSDRFSAERPKGSFSTLEIQRTEQGDSAMYLCASSLARGPEKLFFGSGTQLSVL.

DNA for the CDR3: TGTGCCAGCAGCCCTACGCCTACCGGGAACGCTTTTTATGGCTACACCTTC. Encoded protein: CASSPTPTGNAFYGYTF. This chain links TRBV2 with TRBJ1-2, with D unclear. This CDR3 region has 17 residues. The ends were cut back, 6 bases at V and 5 bases at J, with 25 bases in the middle. CDR1 SNHLY and CDR2 FYNNEI come from the germline V gene.